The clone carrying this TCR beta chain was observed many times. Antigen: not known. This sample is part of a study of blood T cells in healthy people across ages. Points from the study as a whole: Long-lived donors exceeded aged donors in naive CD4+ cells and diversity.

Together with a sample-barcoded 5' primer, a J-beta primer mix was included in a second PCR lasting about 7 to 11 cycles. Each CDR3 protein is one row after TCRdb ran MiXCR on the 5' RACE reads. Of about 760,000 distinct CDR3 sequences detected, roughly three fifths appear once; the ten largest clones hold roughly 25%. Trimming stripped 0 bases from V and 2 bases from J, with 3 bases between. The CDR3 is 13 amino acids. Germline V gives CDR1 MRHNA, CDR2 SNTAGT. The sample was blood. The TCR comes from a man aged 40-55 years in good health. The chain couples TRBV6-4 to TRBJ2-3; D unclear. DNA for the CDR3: TGTGCCAGCAGTGACTCGGACACAGATACGCAGTATTTT. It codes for CASSDSDTDTQYF.